The rows below give T cell receptor beta chains drawn from one sample of a study of cytomegalovirus exposure and HLA in healthy donors. Only in-frame clones appear in the TCRdb table, and some are missing; sequencing was by immunoSEQ multiplex PCR. The table has some 110,000 clones, over 80% seen once. Input material: PBMCs. These receptors were obtained from a man younger than 40 in good health and CMV-seronegative. Both conserved end residues are part of each CDR3. Fields, in order: CDR3 protein, CDR3 DNA, clone size, V gene, D gene, J gene. D genes are given only for firm matches. The size of a clone is reported for some rows only, either as once, few or many, or as a class for expanded clones.

CDR3: CASSSEGQGPDTQYF
DNA: TGCGCCAGCAGCTCCGAAGGACAGGGCCCAGATACGCAGTATTTT
size: -
V: TRBV5-1
D: TRBD1
J: TRBJ2-3

CDR3: CSARAGDEAFF
DNA: TGCAGTGCGAGGGCAGGGGACGAAGCTTTCTTT
size: -
V: TRBV20-1
D: -
J: TRBJ1-1

CDR3: CASSTGEGDGYTF
DNA: TGTGCCAGTAGTACTGGGGAGGGCGACGGCTACACCTTC
size: few
V: TRBV19
D: -
J: TRBJ1-2

CDR3: CASSKVEGETLDF
DNA: TGTGCCAGCAGCAAAGTAGAAGGGGAAACCCTTGACTTC
size: -
V: TRBV21-1
D: -
J: TRBJ2-7

CDR3: CASSAAGGYQKNEQFF
DNA: TGTGCCAGCAGTGCGGCAGGGGGCTATCAGAAGAATGAGCAGTTCTTC
size: -
V: TRBV25-1
D: TRBD1
J: TRBJ2-1

CDR3: CASSLGTGSPLHF
DNA: TGTGCCAGCAGCTTAGGAACGGGGTCACCCCTCCACTTT
size: -
V: TRBV7-7
D: -
J: TRBJ1-6

CDR3: CASSLAWGLALSGANVLTF
DNA: TGTGCCAGCAGCTTAGCGTGGGGACTAGCCCTCTCTGGGGCCAACGTCCTGACTTTC
size: once
V: TRBV7-2
D: TRBD2
J: TRBJ2-6

CDR3: CASSLSGEPGYTF
DNA: TGCGCCAGCAGCTTATCAGGGGAGCCTGGCTACACCTTC
size: -
V: TRBV5-1
D: -
J: TRBJ1-2

CDR3: CAWSEYNTEAFF
DNA: TGTGCCTGGAGTGAATATAACACTGAAGCTTTCTTT
size: -
V: TRBV30
D: -
J: TRBJ1-1

CDR3: CASSHQWRGGTGELFF
DNA: TGCGCCAGCAGCCACCAGTGGCGGGGGGGCACCGGGGAGCTGTTTTTT
size: -
V: TRBV4-3
D: TRBD2
J: TRBJ2-2

CDR3: CASNSMVGGRSYEQYF
DNA: TGTGCCAGCAACTCAATGGTGGGCGGGAGATCCTACGAGCAGTACTTC
size: -
V: TRBV28
D: TRBD2
J: TRBJ2-7

CDR3: CASSWGLPSSYEQYF
DNA: TGTGCCAGCAGTTGGGGACTTCCGAGCTCCTACGAGCAGTACTTC
size: -
V: TRBV27
D: -
J: TRBJ2-7

CDR3: CASSSYRGGYGYTF
DNA: TGTGCCAGCAGCTCATACAGGGGCGGCTATGGCTACACCTTC
size: -
V: TRBV7-8
D: TRBD1
J: TRBJ1-2

CDR3: CASSLSPWEQYF
DNA: TGTGCCAGCAGCTTGAGTCCTTGGGAGCAGTACTTC
size: -
V: TRBV7-8
D: -
J: TRBJ2-5

CDR3: CASSLRGPGQGSGTDTQYF
DNA: TGTGCCAGCAGCTTAAGGGGACCGGGACAGGGGTCTGGCACAGATACGCAGTATTTT
size: -
V: TRBV7-2
D: TRBD1
J: TRBJ2-3

CDR3: CASSRGDFYEQYF
DNA: TGTGCCAGCAGCCGAGGGGACTTTTACGAGCAGTACTTC
size: -
V: TRBV6-5
D: -
J: TRBJ2-7

CDR3: CATMDRGNSYGYTF
DNA: TGTGCCACGATGGACAGGGGGAACTCCTATGGCTACACCTTC
size: -
V: TRBV10-3
D: TRBD1
J: TRBJ1-2

CDR3: CASSYQGAGLGDTQYF
DNA: TGTGCCAGCAGTTATCAGGGGGCAGGCCTAGGGGATACGCAGTATTTT
size: -
V: TRBV6-5
D: TRBD1
J: TRBJ2-3

CDR3: CASSLLRGERETQYF
DNA: TGTGCCAGCAGTCTCCTCCGGGGGGAGAGAGAGACCCAGTACTTC
size: -
V: TRBV6-5
D: TRBD2
J: TRBJ2-5

CDR3: CASSSTGGAYNSPLHF
DNA: TGCGCCAGCAGCAGTACAGGGGGCGCTTATAATTCACCCCTCCACTTT
size: -
V: TRBV5-1
D: TRBD1
J: TRBJ1-6

CDR3: CASSQGRVGNQPQHF
DNA: TGTGCCAGCTCGCAGGGTAGAGTGGGCAATCAGCCCCAGCATTTT
size: once
V: TRBV6-1
D: -
J: TRBJ1-5

CDR3: CASKDRGQGSPLHF
DNA: TGTGCCAGCAAGGACAGGGGGCAAGGTTCACCCCTCCACTTT
size: -
V: TRBV2
D: TRBD1
J: TRBJ1-6

CDR3: CASTPLGTGHGYTF
DNA: TGTGCCAGTACCCCGCTTGGGACAGGGCATGGCTACACCTTC
size: -
V: TRBV19
D: TRBD1
J: TRBJ1-2

CDR3: CASSLEGASGGSNYGYTF
DNA: TGCGCCAGCAGCTTGGAGGGGGCCAGCGGGGGCTCTAACTATGGCTACACCTTC
size: -
V: TRBV5-1
D: TRBD1
J: TRBJ1-2

CDR3: CASSPDSVGYGYTF
DNA: TGTGCCAGCTCACCGGACAGCGTGGGCTATGGCTACACCTTC
size: -
V: TRBV18
D: -
J: TRBJ1-2

CDR3: CREPGRSYEQYF
DNA: TGCAGAGAGCCAGGCCGGTCCTACGAGCAGTACTTC
size: -
V: TRBV29-1
D: -
J: TRBJ2-7

CDR3: CASIGRTRGNEQFF
DNA: TGCGCCAGCATTGGGCGGACACGGGGGAATGAGCAGTTCTTC
size: -
V: TRBV10-2
D: -
J: TRBJ2-1

CDR3: CASSLGGGRYGEAFF
DNA: TGCGCCAGCAGCCTTGGCGGGGGGCGATACGGTGAAGCTTTCTTT
size: -
V: TRBV4-1
D: -
J: TRBJ1-1

CDR3: CASSPRLAETSYEQYF
DNA: TGTGCCAGCAGCCCGCGACTAGCCGAGACCTCCTACGAGCAGTACTTC
size: -
V: TRBV11-2
D: TRBD2
J: TRBJ2-7

CDR3: CASSQLGRGVMNTEAFF
DNA: TGCGCCAGCAGCCAATTAGGGAGGGGGGTAATGAACACTGAAGCTTTCTTT
size: once
V: TRBV4-3
D: -
J: TRBJ1-1

CDR3: CASSFPLQGVPETQYF
DNA: TGTGCCAGCAGCTTTCCTCTTCAGGGGGTCCCGGAGACCCAGTACTTC
size: -
V: TRBV5-4
D: TRBD1
J: TRBJ2-5

CDR3: CAISDRVDTGELFF
DNA: TGTGCCATCAGTGACAGGGTGGACACCGGGGAGCTGTTTTTT
size: once
V: TRBV10-3
D: -
J: TRBJ2-2

CDR3: CASSYGLAGPQETQYF
DNA: TGTGCCAGCAGTTACGGACTAGCGGGGCCCCAAGAGACCCAGTACTTC
size: -
V: TRBV6-5
D: TRBD2
J: TRBJ2-5

CDR3: CASSLGGQGGIQYF
DNA: TGTGCCAGCAGCTTGGGGGGGCAAGGCGGCATTCAGTACTTC
size: -
V: TRBV5-4
D: -
J: TRBJ2-4

CDR3: CASTQWGLGSNEKLFF
DNA: TGTGCCAGCACCCAATGGGGGCTGGGGTCTAATGAAAAACTGTTTTTT
size: -
V: TRBV28
D: -
J: TRBJ1-4

CDR3: CASSYSENRGNYGYTF
DNA: TGTGCCAGCAGTTACTCCGAAAACAGGGGGAACTATGGCTACACCTTC
size: -
V: TRBV6-5
D: TRBD1
J: TRBJ1-2

CDR3: CASGDRPNSPLHF
DNA: TGCGCCAGCGGGGACAGGCCGAATTCACCCCTCCACTTT
size: -
V: TRBV10-2
D: TRBD1
J: TRBJ1-6

CDR3: CASSLRPKGGEQYF
DNA: TGTGCCAGCAGTCTCCGTCCCAAAGGGGGCGAGCAGTACTTC
size: -
V: TRBV27
D: -
J: TRBJ2-7